This is a list of T cell receptor beta chains from one sample in a study of cytomegalovirus exposure and HLA in healthy donors. Measured with immunoSEQ multiplex PCR; TCRdb has only the in-frame clones, and not every one. The sample holds around 180,000 clones, around 80% seen once. Sequenced: PBMCs. The receptors come from a man aged 40-55 years in good health and CMV-seronegative. Both conserved end residues are part of each CDR3. Fields, in order: D gene, V gene, J gene, clone size, CDR3 DNA, CDR3 protein. D genes are given only for firm matches. Expanded clones are given a class, and other clones once, few, many or no size at all.

D: TRBD1
V: TRBV7-9
J: TRBJ1-4
size: .
DNA: TGTGCCAGCAGCTCGGGACAGCTTACCTTCTTTGAAAAACTGTTTTTT
CDR3: CASSSGQLTFFEKLFF

D: .
V: TRBV5-4
J: TRBJ2-7
size: .
DNA: TGTGCCAGCAGCGCCGACACAGGATCCAACTACGAGCAGTACTTC
CDR3: CASSADTGSNYEQYF

D: TRBD1
V: TRBV18
J: TRBJ2-2
size: .
DNA: TGTGCCAGCTCACTGGGACAGGGGGCAACCGGGGAGCTGTTTTTT
CDR3: CASSLGQGATGELFF

D: .
V: TRBV7-6
J: TRBJ2-7
size: .
DNA: TGTGCCAGCAGCTCCGAGTCACAGGTAGCGCAGTACTTC
CDR3: CASSSESQVAQYF

D: .
V: TRBV7-2
J: TRBJ2-7
size: few
DNA: TGTGCCAGCACTAGCGCCTACGAGCAGTACTTC
CDR3: CASTSAYEQYF

D: TRBD1
V: TRBV19
J: TRBJ1-5
size: .
DNA: TGTGCCAGTAGATCTAAGACAGGGACTAGCAATCAGCCCCAGCATTTT
CDR3: CASRSKTGTSNQPQHF

D: TRBD2
V: TRBV5-1
J: TRBJ2-1
size: .
DNA: TGCGCCAGCAGCTCGGCGACTAGCGGGACCTACAATGAGCAGTTCTTC
CDR3: CASSSATSGTYNEQFF

D: .
V: TRBV2
J: TRBJ1-2
size: .
DNA: TGTGCCAGCATCTGGGCAGGGGCTGGCTACACCTTC
CDR3: CASIWAGAGYTF

D: TRBD1
V: TRBV11-3
J: TRBJ2-5
size: few
DNA: TGTGCCAGCAGCTTACGTGCGACAGGGTCTTTAGAGACCCAGTACTTC
CDR3: CASSLRATGSLETQYF

D: TRBD2
V: TRBV7-2
J: TRBJ2-7
size: once
DNA: TGTGCCAGCAGCTCAGGGGCTAGCGGGAGGTACGAGCAGTACTTC
CDR3: CASSSGASGRYEQYF

D: .
V: TRBV5-1
J: TRBJ1-2
size: .
DNA: TGCGCCAGCAGCTTTAAAGGGGAGGGTGGCTACACCTTC
CDR3: CASSFKGEGGYTF

D: TRBD1
V: TRBV18
J: TRBJ1-5
size: .
DNA: TGTGCCAGCTCACCTCCGGACAGGTACAATCAGCCCCAGCATTTT
CDR3: CASSPPDRYNQPQHF

D: TRBD2
V: TRBV9
J: TRBJ2-3
size: .
DNA: TGTGCCAGCAGCGGGGTCGGGGGGGCCTCAGATACGCAGTATTTT
CDR3: CASSGVGGASDTQYF

D: TRBD1
V: TRBV2
J: TRBJ1-1
size: .
DNA: TGTGCCAGCAACCGGGGGACAGGGGGCAGGACTGAAGCTTTCTTT
CDR3: CASNRGTGGRTEAFF

D: .
V: TRBV5-1
J: TRBJ2-7
size: .
DNA: TGCGCCAGCAGCTCGGACTGGGACTACGAGCAGTACTTC
CDR3: CASSSDWDYEQYF

D: .
V: TRBV29-1
J: TRBJ1-4
size: .
DNA: TGCAGCGTTGAAGATCCGAAAAGGGCGGGGAGAAAACTGTTTTTT
CDR3: CSVEDPKRAGRKLFF

D: .
V: TRBV29-1
J: TRBJ1-1
size: .
DNA: TGCAGCGTTGGGCGGCCCGCAACTGAGGCTTTCTTT
CDR3: CSVGRPATEAFF

D: .
V: TRBV29-1
J: TRBJ1-2
size: .
DNA: TGCAGCGCCTCTCAGGACACAGGAGCCTATGGCTACACCTTC
CDR3: CSASQDTGAYGYTF

D: .
V: TRBV25-1
J: TRBJ2-7
size: .
DNA: TGTGCCAGCAGTTTCCCTTTTTCCCCCTACGAGCAGTACTTC
CDR3: CASSFPFSPYEQYF

D: TRBD1
V: TRBV5-4
J: TRBJ1-3
size: .
DNA: TGTGCCAGCAGCTTGGATCCACCGGGACAGGGGGAAAACACCATATATTTT
CDR3: CASSLDPPGQGENTIYF

D: .
V: TRBV15
J: TRBJ1-1
size: .
DNA: TGTGCCACCAGCAGAGACAGGGGGAACACTGAAGCTTTCTTT
CDR3: CATSRDRGNTEAFF

D: .
V: TRBV2
J: TRBJ2-3
size: .
DNA: TGTGCCAGCAGTCAGGGAACCCGCACAGATACGCAGTATTTT
CDR3: CASSQGTRTDTQYF

D: TRBD1
V: TRBV6-6
J: TRBJ1-6
size: .
DNA: TGTGCCAGCAGTTACTCCCCTACAGGGGTCGACTCACCCCTCCACTTT
CDR3: CASSYSPTGVDSPLHF

D: .
V: TRBV7-9
J: TRBJ2-7
size: .
DNA: TGTGCCAGCAGCTTGGTCCCAGGGGTCGGAAACGAGCAGTACTTC
CDR3: CASSLVPGVGNEQYF

D: TRBD1
V: TRBV28
J: TRBJ1-5
size: .
DNA: TGTGCCAGCAGTTTATGGTTAGGGACAGGGGTTGTGTATCAGCCCCAGCATTTT
CDR3: CASSLWLGTGVVYQPQHF

D: TRBD2
V: TRBV9
J: TRBJ2-7
size: .
DNA: TGTGCCAGCAGCCCTGGACTAGCGGGACCCTACGAGCAGTACTTC
CDR3: CASSPGLAGPYEQYF

D: TRBD1
V: TRBV9
J: TRBJ1-4
size: .
DNA: TGTGCCAGCAGCGTAGAAGTGGGACAGGGGGGAAAACTGTTTTTT
CDR3: CASSVEVGQGGKLFF

D: .
V: TRBV6-6
J: TRBJ2-7
size: .
DNA: TGTGCCAGCAGTGAGTCCTACGAGCAGTACTTC
CDR3: CASSESYEQYF

D: .
V: TRBV19
J: TRBJ1-5
size: .
DNA: TGTGCCAGTAATGATAGGTTTACAGGCGGGAGTCAGCCCCAGCATTTT
CDR3: CASNDRFTGGSQPQHF

D: TRBD1
V: TRBV5-1
J: TRBJ2-3
size: .
DNA: TGCGCCAGCAGCTCGACAGGGCCCGGCACAGATACGCAGTATTTT
CDR3: CASSSTGPGTDTQYF

D: TRBD1
V: TRBV4-1
J: TRBJ1-2
size: .
DNA: TGCGCCAGCAGCCAACCCCGGGACAGGGGGTTCTATGGCTACACCTTC
CDR3: CASSQPRDRGFYGYTF

D: TRBD2
V: TRBV7-3
J: TRBJ2-5
size: .
DNA: TGTGCCAGCAGCTTAACGGCGGGAGGGGAGACCCAGTACTTC
CDR3: CASSLTAGGETQYF

D: .
V: TRBV7-9
J: TRBJ1-5
size: .
DNA: TGTGCCAGCAGGTTTCTAGGGAGTAGAAAACACATTCAGCCCCAGCATTTT
CDR3: CASRFLGSRKHIQPQHF

D: .
V: TRBV5-6
J: TRBJ2-2
size: .
DNA: TGTGCCAGCAGCTTGAGTGAGGTTAACACCGGGGAGCTGTTTTTT
CDR3: CASSLSEVNTGELFF

D: .
V: TRBV29-1
J: TRBJ1-5
size: .
DNA: TGCAGCGTTGAAGGGCGGGGTCAGCCCCAGCATTTT
CDR3: CSVEGRGQPQHF

D: .
V: TRBV18
J: TRBJ2-5
size: .
DNA: TGTGCCAGCCGTCGCCAGGAGACCCAGTACTTC
CDR3: CASRRQETQYF

D: .
V: TRBV5-1
J: TRBJ1-3
size: .
DNA: TGCGCCAGCAGCTTGGACAACTCTGGAAACACCATATATTTT
CDR3: CASSLDNSGNTIYF

D: .
V: TRBV6-4
J: TRBJ1-2
size: .
DNA: TGTGCCAGCAGTGGGCAGGAAGGAGGGGGCTACACCTTC
CDR3: CASSGQEGGGYTF

D: .
V: TRBV30
J: TRBJ2-2
size: .
DNA: TGTGGGAGGGGATACACCGGGGAGCTGTTTTTT
CDR3: CGRGYTGELFF

D: .
V: TRBV6-6
J: TRBJ1-4
size: once
DNA: TGTGCCAGCAGCCACAACCTCGTCCCAAATGAAAAACTGTTTTTT
CDR3: CASSHNLVPNEKLFF